These T cell receptor beta chains were read from a single sample in a study of blood T cell repertoires in COVID-19. This table comes from immunoSEQ multiplex PCR, and its TCRdb copy is limited to in-frame clones, with some not included. The table records about 200,000 clones, under 90% of them present only once. The source material was peripheral blood. The origin of the receptors is a man in his sixties who had recovered from COVID-19. The conserved cysteine and the conserved F or W are not part of the CDR3 here. Clone size is stated in some rows and not others, as once, few, many or a class when expanded.

j_gene: TRBJ2-7; v_gene: TRBV18; abundance: .; CDR3aa: ASSLGLAGAEQY
j_gene: TRBJ2-7; v_gene: TRBV18; abundance: .; CDR3aa: ASSPDSYEQY
j_gene: TRBJ1-2; v_gene: TRBV29-1; abundance: .; CDR3aa: SVEDWDRNYGYT
j_gene: TRBJ2-5; v_gene: TRBV15; abundance: .; CDR3aa: ATSREGTGGGETQY
j_gene: TRBJ2-1; v_gene: TRBV20-1; abundance: .; CDR3aa: SASPGGLGNEQF
j_gene: TRBJ2-1; v_gene: TRBV19; abundance: few; CDR3aa: ASSIVSGGTREQF
j_gene: TRBJ1-2; v_gene: TRBV27; abundance: once; CDR3aa: ASTKSGGGGYT
j_gene: TRBJ2-7; v_gene: TRBV5-4; abundance: .; CDR3aa: ASSPTGAGEQY
j_gene: TRBJ1-5; v_gene: TRBV6-5; abundance: .; CDR3aa: ASSYSGQGSNQPQH
j_gene: TRBJ2-1; v_gene: TRBV5-1; abundance: .; CDR3aa: ASSHLQGRNEQF
j_gene: TRBJ1-1; v_gene: TRBV30; abundance: .; CDR3aa: AWSASTGNTEAF
j_gene: TRBJ2-2; v_gene: TRBV27; abundance: .; CDR3aa: ASRGAYTGELF
j_gene: TRBJ2-2; v_gene: TRBV2; abundance: .; CDR3aa: ASSSRQGRTGELF
j_gene: TRBJ2-7; v_gene: TRBV29-1; abundance: once; CDR3aa: SALAGSYEQY
j_gene: TRBJ1-1; v_gene: TRBV10-3; abundance: once; CDR3aa: AISDGRGEAF
j_gene: TRBJ2-1; v_gene: TRBV7-2; abundance: .; CDR3aa: ASSLLLAGGGEQF
j_gene: TRBJ2-3; v_gene: TRBV3-1/TRBV3-2; abundance: .; CDR3aa: ASSPRLAGTDTQY
j_gene: TRBJ1-2; v_gene: TRBV10-3; abundance: .; CDR3aa: AISDRNSNYGYT
j_gene: TRBJ1-2; v_gene: TRBV14; abundance: .; CDR3aa: ASSQVQGIYGYT
j_gene: TRBJ2-3; v_gene: TRBV6-2/TRBV6-3; abundance: .; CDR3aa: ASSPRLAGGVDTQY
j_gene: TRBJ1-6; v_gene: TRBV3-1/TRBV3-2; abundance: few; CDR3aa: ASSQEPPGYSPLH
j_gene: TRBJ1-5; v_gene: TRBV28; abundance: .; CDR3aa: ASSFGQGVYQPQH
j_gene: TRBJ1-2; v_gene: TRBV18; abundance: .; CDR3aa: ASSPAANYGYT
j_gene: TRBJ2-7; v_gene: TRBV5-1; abundance: .; CDR3aa: ASSPGDSYEQY
j_gene: TRBJ1-6; v_gene: TRBV18; abundance: .; CDR3aa: ASSSLQGASYNSPLH
j_gene: TRBJ2-3; v_gene: TRBV28; abundance: .; CDR3aa: ASSLGDRGTDTQY
j_gene: TRBJ2-5; v_gene: TRBV11-2; abundance: .; CDR3aa: ASSLGRGRDSKETQY
j_gene: TRBJ1-6; v_gene: TRBV19; abundance: .; CDR3aa: ASSIDTNSPLH
j_gene: TRBJ1-4; v_gene: TRBV18; abundance: .; CDR3aa: ASSGFNLGNEKLF
j_gene: TRBJ2-5; v_gene: TRBV9; abundance: .; CDR3aa: ASSPLGAGETQY
j_gene: TRBJ1-3; v_gene: TRBV6-2/TRBV6-3; abundance: .; CDR3aa: ASSYSGHLLGNTIY
j_gene: TRBJ2-7; v_gene: TRBV28; abundance: .; CDR3aa: ASSFRTREQY
j_gene: TRBJ2-1; v_gene: TRBV24-1; abundance: .; CDR3aa: ATSDLKGAGGRNEQF
j_gene: TRBJ1-1; v_gene: TRBV14; abundance: .; CDR3aa: ASSRGGGTTEAF
j_gene: TRBJ2-7; v_gene: TRBV19; abundance: .; CDR3aa: ASSNLAGDEQY
j_gene: TRBJ2-1; v_gene: TRBV27; abundance: once; CDR3aa: ASRQGGVEPYNEQF
j_gene: TRBJ1-2; v_gene: TRBV9; abundance: .; CDR3aa: ASSREGQGNYGYT
j_gene: TRBJ1-1; v_gene: TRBV19; abundance: .; CDR3aa: ASSIARVSTEAF
j_gene: TRBJ2-1; v_gene: TRBV2; abundance: .; CDR3aa: ASSGQGYNEQF